Presented here are 14 T cell receptor beta chains from one specimen sequenced in a study of T cell responses to AZD1222 COVID-19 vaccine. The data were produced by immunoSEQ multiplex PCR, yet TCRdb's version contains in-frame clones alone and is incomplete. The data hold approximately 60,000 clones, with about 86% observed a single time. The starting material was peripheral blood, obtained on day 0 of AZD1222 vaccination. The origin of the receptors is an adult in good health.

The rearrangement links TRBV6-2 or TRBV6-3 to TRBJ2-1; unclear D gene. Germline CDR1 reads MNHEY; CDR2 reads SVGEGT. This CDR3 is 15 amino acids long. V was trimmed by 2 bases and J by 4 bases, leaving 12 bases between them. In DNA form, the CDR3 reads TGTGCCAGCAGTTACCCTAACAGAGTATACAATGAGCAGTTCTTC. Its translation: CASSYPNRVYNEQFF.

The chain uses TRBV7-9 and TRBJ1-6; 7 bases are a match to TRBD1. Trimming at V came to 5 bases and at J to 10 bases, leaving 8 bases not matched to a gene. This CDR3 region has 14 residues. Germline lookup yields CDR1 SEHNR and CDR2 FQNEAQ (reference sequence). The CDR3 DNA is TGTGCCAGCAGCCAAACAGGGGTTGGATCACCCCTCCACTTT. Its translation is CASSQTGVGSPLHF.

The gene calls are TRBV2 and TRBJ1-5; D remains unclear. The CDR3 has 14 residues. V was shortened by 3 bases and J by 5 bases, with 11 bases between the two germline ends. CDR1 and CDR2 (germline): SNHLY, FYNNEI. The CDR3 spells CASSEEATYQPQHF. In DNA, the CDR3 is TGTGCCAGCAGTGAGGAGGCTACCTATCAGCCCCAGCATTTT.

This chain joins TRBV28 and TRBJ1-2; a weak D match, TRBD1 (5 bases). The CDR3 spans 15 residues. Trimming removed 4 bases from V and 2 bases from J, with 14 bases in between. Germline assignment: CDR1 MDHEN and CDR2 SYDVKM. CDR3 protein: CASSSPWGRNYGYTF. The CDR3 DNA reads as TGTGCCAGCAGTTCCCCGTGGGGGAGAAACTATGGCTACACCTTC.

This clone was counted once. The chain has TRBV9 and TRBJ1-3; a possible D gene is TRBD1 (5 bases). From germline, CDR1 is SGDLS and CDR2 YYNGEE. The CDR3 spans 15 residues. V was clipped by 2 bases and J by 3 bases, with 12 bases between them. CDR3 nucleotide sequence: TGTGCCAGCAGCGTGGGACCGACGGATGGAAACACCATATATTTT. Translation gives CASSVGPTDGNTIYF.

The chain carries TRBV5-4 and TRBJ2-5; the match to TRBD1 covers 11 bases. The CDR3 length is 15 residues. The germline V gene encodes CDR1 SGHNT and CDR2 YYREEE (reference sequence). V shed 4 bases and J 5 bases; nucleotides not matched to a gene: 7. The CDR3 here is CASSPDRGRWETQYF. As DNA, the CDR3 is TGTGCCAGCAGCCCGGACAGGGGGCGGTGGGAGACCCAGTACTTC.

The chain has TRBV18 and TRBJ1-3; the D is unclear. Looked up from germline, CDR1 is KGHSH and CDR2 is LQKENI. The CDR3 has 16 residues. V lost 0 bases to trimming and J lost 0 bases, with 9 bases between them. The DNA of the CDR3 is TGTGCCAGCTCACCACCCAATATGTACTCTGGAAACACCATATATTTT. This codes for CASSPPNMYSGNTIYF.

The chain couples TRBV5-5 to TRBJ1-6; the match to TRBD1 covers 8 bases. There are 15 residues in the CDR3. Germline CDR1 and CDR2: SGHKS and YYEKEE (reference sequence). J gave up 9 bases and V 1 base, and 6 bases lay outside the gene matches. The CDR3 bases are TGTGCCAGCAGCTTGACGGGGACAGGCGGTTCACCCCTCCACTTT. Translated: CASSLTGTGGSPLHF.

The chain uses TRBV30 and TRBJ1-4; weak D call: TRBD1 (5 bases). Trimming removed 5 bases from V and 7 bases from J, with 11 bases in between. CDR3 length: 12 residues. The V gene's germline CDR1 is GTSNPN and CDR2 SVGIG (reference sequence). This CDR3 reads CAWEAGSEKLFF. CDR3 in DNA: TGTGCCTGGGAGGCAGGGAGTGAAAAACTGTTTTTT. The full variable domain, in which reference TRBV30 and TRBJ1-4 provide the parts outside the CDR3, is SQTIHQWPATLVQPVGSPLSLECTVEGTSNPNLYWYRQAAGRGLQLLFYSVGIGQISSEVPQNLSASRPQDRQFILSSKKLLLSDSGFYLCAWEAGSEKLFFGSGTQLSVL.

This rearrangement joins TRBV5-6 to TRBJ1-4, with 9 bases matching TRBD1. CDR3 length: 14 amino acids. V lost 5 bases to trimming and J lost 6 bases; unmatched junction nucleotides: 5. The germline V gene has CDR1 SGHDT and CDR2 YYEEEE. CDR3 nucleotide sequence: TGTGCCAGCAGTCAGCGGGACAGGGATGAAAAACTGTTTTTT. Translation gives CASSQRDRDEKLFF.

The chain couples TRBV28 to TRBJ1-1; TRBD1 is a possible D gene (5 bases). The CDR3 sequence is 14 residues long. Between the trimmed V and J ends, which lost 1 base and 0 bases, there was a span of 6 bases. Per germline, CDR1 MDHEN and CDR2 SYDVKM. The CDR3 sequence is CASSLSGVNTEAFF. The CDR3 region has the DNA TGTGCCAGCAGTTTATCGGGGGTGAACACTGAAGCTTTCTTT.

V is TRBV7-2 and J is TRBJ1-1; maybe TRBD1 (5 bases). Deletions cut 3 bases from V and 0 bases from J, with 14 bases between. Germline CDR1 and CDR2: SGHTA and FQGNSA. The CDR3 has 16 residues. The CDR3 loop reads CASSFQSTAMNTEAFF. DNA of the CDR3: TGTGCCAGCAGCTTTCAGTCGACAGCTATGAACACTGAAGCTTTCTTT.

This chain links TRBV7-9 with TRBJ2-3; 7 nucleotides line up with TRBD1. The CDR3 has 14 amino acids. After removal of 7 bases from V and 1 base from J, the junction contained 5 bases not matched to a gene. Germline lookup yields CDR1 SEHNR and CDR2 FQNEAQ (reference sequence). The CDR3 loop is CASTQGQGTDTQYF. The CDR3 region has the DNA TGTGCCAGCACCCAAGGACAGGGCACAGATACGCAGTATTTT.

The sample holds one count of this clone. The chain recombines TRBV7-2 with TRBJ2-5; D remains ambiguous. The germline CDR1 and CDR2 sequences are SGHTA and FQGNSA. V was trimmed by 5 bases and J by 2 bases, leaving 18 bases between them. The length of the CDR3 is 16 residues. The chain's CDR3 is CASSPQFYPPQETQYF. Written as DNA, the CDR3 is TGTGCCAGCAGCCCACAATTCTATCCCCCACAAGAGACCCAGTACTTC.